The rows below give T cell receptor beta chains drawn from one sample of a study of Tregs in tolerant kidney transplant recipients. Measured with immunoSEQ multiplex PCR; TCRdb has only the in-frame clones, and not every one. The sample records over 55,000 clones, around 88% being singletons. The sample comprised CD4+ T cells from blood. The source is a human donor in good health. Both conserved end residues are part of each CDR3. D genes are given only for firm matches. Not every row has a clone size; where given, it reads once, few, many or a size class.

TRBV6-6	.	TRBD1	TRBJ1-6	TGTGCCAGCAGTTACGAGTACAGGGGGAATTCACCCCTCCACTTT	CASSYEYRGNSPLHF
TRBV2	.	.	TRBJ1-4	TGTGCCAGCAGTGTCCGACAGAGTGAAAAACTGTTTTTT	CASSVRQSEKLFF
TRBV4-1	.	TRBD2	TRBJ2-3	TGCGCCAGCAGCCAAGAACTGGCTAGCGGGAGTACCACAGATACGCAGTATTTT	CASSQELASGSTTDTQYF
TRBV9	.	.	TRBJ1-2	TGTGCCAGCAGCGTAGGTCCCTCGGGTAGCTATGGCTACACCTTC	CASSVGPSGSYGYTF
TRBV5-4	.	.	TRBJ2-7	TGTGCCAGCAGCCTGGGACCTCTCCTATCCTACGAGCAGTACTTC	CASSLGPLLSYEQYF
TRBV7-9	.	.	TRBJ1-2	TGTGCCAGCAGCCCCGGGTCCCTCAGGGGCTACACCTTC	CASSPGSLRGYTF
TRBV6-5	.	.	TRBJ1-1	TGTGCCAGCATCCTGACCGGGACGGCGAACACTGAAGCTTTCTTT	CASILTGTANTEAFF
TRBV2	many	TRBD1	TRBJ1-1	TGTGCCAGCACGTCTCCGGGACAGGAAGCTTTCTTT	CASTSPGQEAFF
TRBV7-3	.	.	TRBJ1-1	TGTGCCAGCAGCTTGGGGGTTTACACTGAAGCTTTCTTT	CASSLGVYTEAFF
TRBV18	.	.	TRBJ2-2	TGTGCCAGCTCACCAAGGTTCACCGGGGAGCTGTTTTTT	CASSPRFTGELFF
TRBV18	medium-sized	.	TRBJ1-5	TGTGCCAGCTCACCCGCGGGGCAAGCCTCTGGCAATCAGCCCCAGCATTTT	CASSPAGQASGNQPQHF
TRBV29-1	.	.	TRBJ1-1	TGCAGCGTGGGACGGATGAACACTGAAGCTTTCTTT	CSVGRMNTEAFF
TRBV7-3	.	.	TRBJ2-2	TGTGCCAGCAGCTTAACCCTTGATTTGCAAGCCGGGGAGCTGTTTTTT	CASSLTLDLQAGELFF
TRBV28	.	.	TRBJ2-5	TGTGCCAGCGGGAACTTACAAGAGACCCAGTACTTC	CASGNLQETQYF
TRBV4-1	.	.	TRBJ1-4	TGCGCCAGCAGCCAATGGGTAACAACTAATGAAAAACTGTTTTTT	CASSQWVTTNEKLFF
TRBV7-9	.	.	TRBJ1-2	TGTGCCAGCAGACTACAGACTAACTATGGCTACACCTTC	CASRLQTNYGYTF
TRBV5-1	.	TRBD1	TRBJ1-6	TGCGCCAGCAGCTTTGGACAGGACCTTTCACCCCTCCACTTT	CASSFGQDLSPLHF
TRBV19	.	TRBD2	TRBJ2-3	TGTGCCAGTAGTATAGCCCCACTAGCGGCCACAGATACGCAGTATTTT	CASSIAPLAATDTQYF
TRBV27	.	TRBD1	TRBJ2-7	TGTGCCAGCAGTCTAGGACAGGGTTCCTACGAGCAGTACTTC	CASSLGQGSYEQYF
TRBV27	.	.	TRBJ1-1	TGTGCCAGCATACCGGGTGGGTACAACACTGAAGCTTTCTTT	CASIPGGYNTEAFF
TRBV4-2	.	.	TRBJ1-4	TGTGCCAGCAGCCAGACCGCTATTAATGAAAAACTGTTTTTT	CASSQTAINEKLFF
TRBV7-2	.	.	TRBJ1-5	TGTGCCAGCAGCCCGAGCGGGTCTCAGCCCCAGCATTTT	CASSPSGSQPQHF
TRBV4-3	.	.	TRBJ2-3	TGCGCCAGCAGCCAAGAAAAGGGAGATACGCAGTATTTT	CASSQEKGDTQYF
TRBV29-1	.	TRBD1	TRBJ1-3	TGCAGCGTTGCAGGGGGAGGCACCATATATTTT	CSVAGGGTIYF
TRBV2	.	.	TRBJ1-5	TGTGCCAGCACTGGGGGTTATAGCAATCAGCCCCAGCATTTT	CASTGGYSNQPQHF
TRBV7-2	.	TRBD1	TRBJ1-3	TGTGCCAGCAGGGCTCAGACAGGGACTGGAAACACCATATATTTT	CASRAQTGTGNTIYF
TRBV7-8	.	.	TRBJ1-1	TGTGCCAGCAGCTCGCAGGTTCAGGCCACTGAAGCTTTCTTT	CASSSQVQATEAFF
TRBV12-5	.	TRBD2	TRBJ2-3	TGTGCTAGTGGTTTGGGGGGGACTAGCATCGCGCAGTATTTT	CASGLGGTSIAQYF
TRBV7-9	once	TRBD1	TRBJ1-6	TGTGCCAGCAGCTCCCAGCTACAGGGGGAGTATAATTCACCCCTCCACTTT	CASSSQLQGEYNSPLHF
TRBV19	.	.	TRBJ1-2	TGTGCCAGTAGTAAAGGGACTTCAGACTTCTATGGCTACACCTTC	CASSKGTSDFYGYTF
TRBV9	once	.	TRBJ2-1	TGTGCCAGTTCCCCCCAAGGGGCCAATGAGCAGTTCTTC	CASSPQGANEQFF
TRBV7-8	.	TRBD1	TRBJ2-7	TGTGCCAGCAGCTCCCGTCCCGGGACAGGGGCCGAGCAGTACTTC	CASSSRPGTGAEQYF